This is a list of T cell receptor beta chains from one sample in a study of T cells of healthy individuals. MiXCR was run by TCRdb on the 5' RACE reads, yielding one entry per CDR3 protein. The table shows around 98,000 distinct CDR3 sequences, with 17% occurring only once. The receptors were gathered from a human donor in good health. The conserved cysteine and the conserved F or W are not part of the CDR3 here. Fields, in order: V gene, J gene, CDR3 protein.

>TRBV27|TRBJ2-7
ASRSRARDLPYEQY
>TRBV12-3/TRBV12-4|TRBJ1-6
ASSLRGLWNSPLH
>TRBV29-1|TRBJ2-7
SVGTGSYEQY
>TRBV20-1|TRBJ2-1
SAPPVTSDEQF
>TRBV6-5|TRBJ2-5
ASSYPRGTHQETQY
>TRBV20-1|TRBJ1-4
SARDVASSNEKLF
>TRBV20-1|TRBJ2-5
SAREEAGGDQETQY
>TRBV7-2|TRBJ2-7
ASSWLAGASSDEQY
>TRBV7-2|TRBJ2-1
ASSSGRKGF
>TRBV7-9|TRBJ2-1
ASSLKWVFSYNEQF
>TRBV21-1|TRBJ2-4
ASSSYTRAGNIQY
>TRBV7-8|TRBJ1-5
ASSFYQRDQPQH
>TRBV11-2|TRBJ1-1
ASSLGRNTEAF
>TRBV20-1|TRBJ1-5
SAAQGDQPQH
>TRBV5-1|TRBJ1-2
ASSLAGGDRYGYT
>TRBV20-1|TRBJ1-5
SAREDQGIEQPQH
>TRBV7-3|TRBJ1-1
ASSLGGANTEAF
>TRBV20-1|TRBJ2-3
SALRASGRVADTQY
>TRBV28|TRBJ2-3
ASSRGWSTDTQY
>TRBV28|TRBJ2-1
ASSPARRVYNEQF
>TRBV20-1|TRBJ2-7
SASLAGQQNFYEQY
>TRBV29-1|TRBJ2-7
SVSGTSASYEQY
>TRBV9|TRBJ1-5
ASSAGTGGQPQH
>TRBV28|TRBJ2-1
AIKRLAGREQF
>TRBV6-1|TRBJ1-1
ASSEWGQGENTEAF